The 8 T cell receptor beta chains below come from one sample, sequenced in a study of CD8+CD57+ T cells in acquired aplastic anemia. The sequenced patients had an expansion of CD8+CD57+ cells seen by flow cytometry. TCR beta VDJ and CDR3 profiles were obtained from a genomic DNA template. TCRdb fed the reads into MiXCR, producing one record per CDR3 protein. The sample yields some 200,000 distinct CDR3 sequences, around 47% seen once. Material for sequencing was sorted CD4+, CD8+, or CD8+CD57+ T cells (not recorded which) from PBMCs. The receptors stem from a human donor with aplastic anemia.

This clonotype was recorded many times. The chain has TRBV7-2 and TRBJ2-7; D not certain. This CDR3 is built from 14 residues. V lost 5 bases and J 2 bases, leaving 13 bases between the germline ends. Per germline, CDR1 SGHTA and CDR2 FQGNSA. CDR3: CASSPGPGPYEQYF. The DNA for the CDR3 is TGTGCCAGCAGCCCTGGACCTGGCCCCTACGAGCAGTACTTC.

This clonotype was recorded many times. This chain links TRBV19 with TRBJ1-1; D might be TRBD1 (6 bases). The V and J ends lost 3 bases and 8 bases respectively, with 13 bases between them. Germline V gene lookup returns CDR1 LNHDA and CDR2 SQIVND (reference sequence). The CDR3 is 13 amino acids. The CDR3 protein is CASSIMGGQEAFF. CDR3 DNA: TGTGCCAGTAGTATCATGGGGGGCCAAGAAGCTTTCTTT.

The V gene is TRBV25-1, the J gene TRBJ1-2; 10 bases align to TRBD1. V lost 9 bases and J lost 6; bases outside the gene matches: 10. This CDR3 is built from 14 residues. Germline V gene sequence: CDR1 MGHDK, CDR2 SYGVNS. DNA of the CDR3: TGTGCCAGTCTATCCGGGACAGGGGTTCATGGCTACACCTTC. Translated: CASLSGTGVHGYTF.

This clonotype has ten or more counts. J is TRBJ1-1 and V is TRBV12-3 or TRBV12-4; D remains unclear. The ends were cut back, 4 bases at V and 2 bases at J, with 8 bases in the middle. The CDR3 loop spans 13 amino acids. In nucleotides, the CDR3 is TGTGCCAGCAGTTCGCAACGCAACACTGAAGCTTTCTTT. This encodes CASSSQRNTEAFF.

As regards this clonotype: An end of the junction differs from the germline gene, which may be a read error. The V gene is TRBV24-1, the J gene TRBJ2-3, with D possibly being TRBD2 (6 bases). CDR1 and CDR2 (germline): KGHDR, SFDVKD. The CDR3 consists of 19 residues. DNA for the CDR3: TGTGCCACCGGTGATTTTGCGGGGAAACGGGGTCACCACACAGATACGCAGTATTTT. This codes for CATGDFAGKRGHHTDTQYF.

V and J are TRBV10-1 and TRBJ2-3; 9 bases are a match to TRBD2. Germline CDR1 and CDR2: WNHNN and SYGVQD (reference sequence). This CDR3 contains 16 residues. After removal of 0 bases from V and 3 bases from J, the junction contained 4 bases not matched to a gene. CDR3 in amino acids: CASSESASGVTDTQYF. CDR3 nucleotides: TGCGCCAGCAGTGAGTCCGCTAGCGGGGTAACAGATACGCAGTATTTT.

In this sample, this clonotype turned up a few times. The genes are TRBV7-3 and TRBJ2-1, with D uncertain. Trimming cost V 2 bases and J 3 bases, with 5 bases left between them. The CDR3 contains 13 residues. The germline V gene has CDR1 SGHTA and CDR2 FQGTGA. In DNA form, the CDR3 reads TGTGCCAGCAGCTTACGCCTCTACAATGAGCAGTTCTTC. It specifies CASSLRLYNEQFF.

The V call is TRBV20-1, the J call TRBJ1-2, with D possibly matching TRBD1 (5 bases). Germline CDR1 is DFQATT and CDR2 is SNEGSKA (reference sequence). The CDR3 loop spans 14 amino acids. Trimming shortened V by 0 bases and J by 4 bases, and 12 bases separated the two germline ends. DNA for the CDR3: TGCAGTGCTAGAGATTGGCGGGACGTCTATGGCTACACCTTC. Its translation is CSARDWRDVYGYTF.